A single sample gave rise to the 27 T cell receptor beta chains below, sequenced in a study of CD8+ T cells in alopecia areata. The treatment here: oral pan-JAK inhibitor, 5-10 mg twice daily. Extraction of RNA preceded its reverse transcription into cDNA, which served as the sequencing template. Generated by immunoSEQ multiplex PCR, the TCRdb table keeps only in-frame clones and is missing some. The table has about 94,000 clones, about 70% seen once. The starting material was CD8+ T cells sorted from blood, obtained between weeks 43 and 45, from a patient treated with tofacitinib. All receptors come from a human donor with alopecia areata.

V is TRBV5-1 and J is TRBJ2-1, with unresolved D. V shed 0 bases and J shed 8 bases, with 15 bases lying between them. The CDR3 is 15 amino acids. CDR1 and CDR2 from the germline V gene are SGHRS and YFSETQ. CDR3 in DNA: TGCGCCAGCAGCTTGGGAGGTTTAGTATTCGATGAGCAGTTCTTC. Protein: CASSLGGLVFDEQFF.

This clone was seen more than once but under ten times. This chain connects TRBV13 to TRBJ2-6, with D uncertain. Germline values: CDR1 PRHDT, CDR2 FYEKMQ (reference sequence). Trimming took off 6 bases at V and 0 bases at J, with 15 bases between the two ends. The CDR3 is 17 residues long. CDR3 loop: CASSSAVLSSGANVLTF. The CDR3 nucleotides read TGTGCCAGCAGTTCGGCGGTACTGAGCTCTGGGGCCAACGTCCTGACTTTC. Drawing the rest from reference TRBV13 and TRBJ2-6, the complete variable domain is AAGVIQSPRHLIKEKRETATLKCYPIPRHDTVYWYQQGPGQDPQFLISFYEKMQSDKGSIPDRFSAQQFSDYHSELNMSSLELGDSALYFCASSSAVLSSGANVLTFGAGSRLTVL.

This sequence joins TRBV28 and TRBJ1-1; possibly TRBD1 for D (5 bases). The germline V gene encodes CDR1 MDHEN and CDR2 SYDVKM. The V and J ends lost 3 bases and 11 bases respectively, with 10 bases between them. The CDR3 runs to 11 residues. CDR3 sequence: CASSFGGLAFF. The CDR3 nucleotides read TGTGCCAGCAGTTTCGGGGGGTTGGCTTTCTTT.

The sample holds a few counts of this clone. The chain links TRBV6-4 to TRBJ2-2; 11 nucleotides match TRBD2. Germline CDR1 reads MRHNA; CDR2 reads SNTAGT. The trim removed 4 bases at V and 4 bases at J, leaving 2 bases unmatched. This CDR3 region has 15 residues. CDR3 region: CASSAGTSGTGELFF. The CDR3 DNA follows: TGTGCCAGCAGTGCCGGGACTAGCGGCACCGGGGAGCTGTTTTTT.

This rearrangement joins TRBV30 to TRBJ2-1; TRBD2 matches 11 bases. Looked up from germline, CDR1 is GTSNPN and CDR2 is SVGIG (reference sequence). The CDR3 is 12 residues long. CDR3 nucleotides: TGTTCTCTAGCGGGGGGCTACAATGAGCAGTTCTTC. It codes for CSLAGGYNEQFF.

As DNA, the CDR3 is TGCGCCAGCAGCGAAGCAGGGACGGGGAACACTGAAGCTTTCTTT. This codes for CASSEAGTGNTEAFF. V gene TRBV4-1 combines with J gene TRBJ1-1; a possible D gene is TRBD1 (5 bases). CDR1 and CDR2 (germline): MGHRA, YSYEKL. The CDR3 consists of 15 residues. The V end was cut by 5 bases, the J end by 1 base, with 14 bases between.

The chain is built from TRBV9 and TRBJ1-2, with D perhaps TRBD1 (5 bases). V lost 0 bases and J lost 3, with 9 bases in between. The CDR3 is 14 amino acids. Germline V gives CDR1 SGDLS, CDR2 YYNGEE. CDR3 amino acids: CASSVGGEDYGYTF. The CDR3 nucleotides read TGTGCCAGCAGCGTAGGAGGGGAGGACTATGGCTACACCTTC.

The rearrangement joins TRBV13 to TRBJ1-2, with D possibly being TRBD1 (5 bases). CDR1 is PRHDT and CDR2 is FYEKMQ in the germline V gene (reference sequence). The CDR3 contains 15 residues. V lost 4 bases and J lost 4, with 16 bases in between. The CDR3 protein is CASSSVGTATYGYTF. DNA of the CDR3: TGTGCCAGCAGCTCAGTCGGGACGGCCACCTATGGCTACACCTTC.

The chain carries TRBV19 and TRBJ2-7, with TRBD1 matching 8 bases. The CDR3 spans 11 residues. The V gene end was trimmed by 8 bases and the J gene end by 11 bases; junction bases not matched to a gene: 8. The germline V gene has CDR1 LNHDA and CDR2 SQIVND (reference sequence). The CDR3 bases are TGTGCCAGTGGGGACAGGCCTGCGAAGTACTTC. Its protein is CASGDRPAKYF.

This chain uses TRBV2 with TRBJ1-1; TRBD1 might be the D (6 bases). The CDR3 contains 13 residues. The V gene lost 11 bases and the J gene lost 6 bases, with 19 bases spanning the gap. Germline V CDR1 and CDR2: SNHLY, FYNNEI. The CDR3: CARGRGRESEAFF. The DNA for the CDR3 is TGTGCCCGTGGCAGGGGAAGGGAGTCTGAAGCTTTCTTT.

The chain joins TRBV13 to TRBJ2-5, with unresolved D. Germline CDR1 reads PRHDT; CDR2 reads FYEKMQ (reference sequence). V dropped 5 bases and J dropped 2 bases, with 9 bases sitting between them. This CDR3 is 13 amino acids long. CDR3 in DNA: TGTGCCAGCAGCATGCAGGAGCAAGAGACCCAGTACTTC. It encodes CASSMQEQETQYF.

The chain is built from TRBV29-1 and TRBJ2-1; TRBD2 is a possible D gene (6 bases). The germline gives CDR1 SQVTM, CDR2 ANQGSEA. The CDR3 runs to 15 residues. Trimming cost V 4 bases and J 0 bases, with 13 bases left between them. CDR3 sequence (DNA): TGCAGCGTTGTAAGCGGGCGAGGCTCCTACAATGAGCAGTTCTTC. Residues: CSVVSGRGSYNEQFF.

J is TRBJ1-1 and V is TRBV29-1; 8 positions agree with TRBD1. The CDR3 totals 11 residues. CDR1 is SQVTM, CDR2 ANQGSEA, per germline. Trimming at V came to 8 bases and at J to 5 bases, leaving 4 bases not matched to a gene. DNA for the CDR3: TGCAGCTCACAGGGGGGAACTGAAGCTTTCTTT. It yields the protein CSSQGGTEAFF.

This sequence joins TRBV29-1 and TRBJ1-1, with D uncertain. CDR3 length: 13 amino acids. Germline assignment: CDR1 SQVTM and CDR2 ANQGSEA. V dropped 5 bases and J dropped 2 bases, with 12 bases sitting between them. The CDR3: CSVRGGGNTEAFF. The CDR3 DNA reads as TGCAGCGTTCGAGGAGGCGGAAACACTGAAGCTTTCTTT.

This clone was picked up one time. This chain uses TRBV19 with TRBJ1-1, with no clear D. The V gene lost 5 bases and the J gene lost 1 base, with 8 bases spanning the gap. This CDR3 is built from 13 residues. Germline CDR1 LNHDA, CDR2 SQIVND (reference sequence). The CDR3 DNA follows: TGTGCCAGTAGTCCCTTTAGGAACACTGAAGCTTTCTTT. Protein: CASSPFRNTEAFF.

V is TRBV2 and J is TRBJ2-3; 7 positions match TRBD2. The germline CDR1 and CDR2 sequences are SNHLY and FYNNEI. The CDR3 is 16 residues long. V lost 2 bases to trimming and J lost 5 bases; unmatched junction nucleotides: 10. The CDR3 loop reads CASSESASGARDTQYF. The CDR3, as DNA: TGTGCCAGCAGTGAATCAGCCAGCGGGGCGAGAGATACGCAGTATTTT.

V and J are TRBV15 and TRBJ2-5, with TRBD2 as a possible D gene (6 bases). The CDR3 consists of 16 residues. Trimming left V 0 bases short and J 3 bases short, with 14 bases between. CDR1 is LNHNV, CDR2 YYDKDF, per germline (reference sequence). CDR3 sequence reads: CATSREYSGVEETQYF. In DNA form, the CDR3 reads TGTGCCACCAGCAGAGAGTACTCGGGGGTTGAAGAGACCCAGTACTTC.

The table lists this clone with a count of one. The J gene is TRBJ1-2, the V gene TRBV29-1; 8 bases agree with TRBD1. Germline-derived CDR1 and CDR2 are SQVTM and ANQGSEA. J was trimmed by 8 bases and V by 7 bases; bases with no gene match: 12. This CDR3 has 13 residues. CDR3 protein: CSGAGTGLEGYTF. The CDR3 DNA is TGCAGCGGCGCGGGGACAGGCCTAGAGGGCTACACCTTC.

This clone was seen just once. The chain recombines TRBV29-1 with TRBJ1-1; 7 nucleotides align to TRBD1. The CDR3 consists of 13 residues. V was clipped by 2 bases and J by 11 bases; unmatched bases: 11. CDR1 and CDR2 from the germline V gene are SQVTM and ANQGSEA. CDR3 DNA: TGCAGCGTTGAAACGGCAGACAGGGCGGTGGCTTTCTTT. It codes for CSVETADRAVAFF.

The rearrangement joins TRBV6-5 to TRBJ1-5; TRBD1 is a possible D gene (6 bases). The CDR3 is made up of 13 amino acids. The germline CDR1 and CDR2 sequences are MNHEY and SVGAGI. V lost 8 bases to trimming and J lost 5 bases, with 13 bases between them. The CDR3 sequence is CASGGHAYQPQHF. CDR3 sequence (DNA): TGTGCCAGCGGGGGGCACGCCTATCAGCCCCAGCATTTT.

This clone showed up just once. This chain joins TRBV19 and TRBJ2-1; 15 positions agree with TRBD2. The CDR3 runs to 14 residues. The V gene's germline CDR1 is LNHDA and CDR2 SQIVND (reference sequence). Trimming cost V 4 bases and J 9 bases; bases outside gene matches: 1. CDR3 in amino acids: CASSRTSGGGEQFF. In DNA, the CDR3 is TGTGCCAGTAGTAGGACTAGCGGGGGGGGTGAGCAGTTCTTC.

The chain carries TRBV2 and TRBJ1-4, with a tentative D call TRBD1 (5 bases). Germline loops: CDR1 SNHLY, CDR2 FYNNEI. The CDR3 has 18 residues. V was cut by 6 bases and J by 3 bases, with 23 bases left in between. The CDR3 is CASRDPAGDSGPNEKLFF. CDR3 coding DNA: TGTGCCAGCAGGGATCCCGCGGGGGACTCCGGCCCTAATGAAAAACTGTTTTTT.

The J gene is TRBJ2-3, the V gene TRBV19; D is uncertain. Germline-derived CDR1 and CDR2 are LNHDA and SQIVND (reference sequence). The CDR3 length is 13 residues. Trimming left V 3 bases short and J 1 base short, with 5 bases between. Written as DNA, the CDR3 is TGTGCCAGTAGTATTTATCGCACAGATACGCAGTATTTT. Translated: CASSIYRTDTQYF.

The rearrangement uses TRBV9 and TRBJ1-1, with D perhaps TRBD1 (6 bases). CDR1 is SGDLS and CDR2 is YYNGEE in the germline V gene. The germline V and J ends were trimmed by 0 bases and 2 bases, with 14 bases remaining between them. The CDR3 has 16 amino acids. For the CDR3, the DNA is TGTGCCAGCAGCGTAGGTTTCGGAGGGGGAAACACTGAAGCTTTCTTT. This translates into CASSVGFGGGNTEAFF.

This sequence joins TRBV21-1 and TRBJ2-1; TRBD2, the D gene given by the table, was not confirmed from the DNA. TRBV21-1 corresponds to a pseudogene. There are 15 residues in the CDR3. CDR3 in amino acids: CASPRVAGLSDEQFF. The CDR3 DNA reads TGTGCCAGTCCCCGGGTAGCGGGGTTATCGGATGAGCAGTTCTTC.

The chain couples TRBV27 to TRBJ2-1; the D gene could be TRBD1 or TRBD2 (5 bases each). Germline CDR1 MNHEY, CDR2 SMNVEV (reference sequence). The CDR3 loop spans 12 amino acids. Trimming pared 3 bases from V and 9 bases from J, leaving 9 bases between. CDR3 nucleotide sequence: TGTGCCAGCAGTTTGTCAGGGAGTGAGCAGTTCTTC. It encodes CASSLSGSEQFF.

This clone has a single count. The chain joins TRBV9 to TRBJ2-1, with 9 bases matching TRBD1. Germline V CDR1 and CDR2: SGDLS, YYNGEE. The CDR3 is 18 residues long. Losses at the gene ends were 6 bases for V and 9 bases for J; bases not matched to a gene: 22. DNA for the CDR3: TGTGCCAGCACAAACGACAGGGGGGGAGCGTCGGATGAAGGTGAGCAGTTCTTC. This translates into CASTNDRGGASDEGEQFF. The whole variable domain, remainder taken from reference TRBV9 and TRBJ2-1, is DSGVTQTPKHLITATGQRVTLRCSPRSGDLSVYWYQQSLDQGLQFLIQYYNGEERAKGNILERFSAQQFPDLHSELNLSSLELGDSALYFCASTNDRGGASDEGEQFFGPGTRLTVL.